One sample yielded the 32 T cell receptor beta chains listed below, sequenced in a study of cytomegalovirus exposure and HLA in healthy donors. PCR involved 60 Vbeta and 13 Jbeta primers. Clones were read by immunoSEQ multiplex PCR, and TCRdb kept only the in-frame ones, dropping some. The repertoire holds around 170,000 clones, 76% seen once, with 1.5% to 2% in the top ten. The sequenced material came from PBMCs. These receptors were collected from a man younger than 30 in good health and CMV-seronegative.

The chain couples TRBV5-5 to TRBJ2-7, with 11 positions matching TRBD1. Germline V gives CDR1 SGHKS, CDR2 YYEKEE (reference sequence). V trimming: 2 bases; J trimming: 3 bases; junction bases outside the gene matches: 4. This CDR3 is 15 amino acids long. CDR3 bases: TGTGCCAGCAGCTTCCCGGGACAGGGGGGCTACGAGCAGTACTTC. Translating it yields CASSFPGQGGYEQYF.

This clone has more than one count but fewer than ten. V is TRBV27 and J is TRBJ2-2; 8 bases fit TRBD1. The V gene's germline CDR1 is MNHEY and CDR2 SMNVEV (reference sequence). The CDR3 length is 15 residues. V trimming: 8 bases; J trimming: 2 bases; junction bases outside the gene matches: 7. CDR3 in DNA: TGTGCCAGCCGGGGACAGGTCTTTAACACCGGGGAGCTGTTTTTT. Amino acid sequence: CASRGQVFNTGELFF.

The gene calls are TRBV6-5 and TRBJ2-2; D perhaps matches TRBD2 (6 bases). This CDR3 comprises 14 residues. Germline assignment: CDR1 MNHEY and CDR2 SVGAGI. V lost 7 bases, J lost 6 bases, and 15 bases lay in between. DNA of the CDR3: TGTGCCAGCACCTCCCCCCCGGGAGCCGGGGAGCTGTTTTTT. Its translation: CASTSPPGAGELFF.

V is TRBV5-1 and J is TRBJ2-7; 11 bases agree with TRBD1. From germline, CDR1 is SGHRS and CDR2 YFSETQ. CDR3 length equals 14 residues. The V gene end was trimmed by 4 bases and the J gene end by 5 bases; junction bases not matched to a gene: 5. CDR3 amino acids: CASSTPGQGDEQYF. The CDR3 region has the DNA TGCGCCAGCAGCACACCGGGACAGGGGGACGAGCAGTACTTC.

J is TRBJ2-3 and V is TRBV2; 13 bases line up with TRBD2. Germline V gives CDR1 SNHLY, CDR2 FYNNEI. Losses at the gene ends were 6 bases for V and 4 bases for J; bases not matched to a gene: 7. This CDR3 is built from 16 residues. CDR3 sequence: CASRRTSGRASDTQYF. The CDR3 DNA sequence: TGTGCCAGCAGGAGAACTAGCGGGAGGGCCTCAGATACGCAGTATTTT. Together with reference TRBV2 and TRBJ2-3, the CDR3 gives the full variable domain: EPEVTQTPSHQVTQMGQEVILRCVPISNHLYFYWYRQILGQKVEFLVSFYNNEISEKSEIFDDQFSVERPDGSNFTLKIRSTKLEDSAMYFCASRRTSGRASDTQYFGPGTRLTVL.

About this clone itself: An end of the junction does not agree with germline; a read error may underlie this. The V and J genes are TRBV25-1 and TRBJ1-2, with 11 bases matching TRBD1. This CDR3 has 13 amino acids. CDR1 MGHDK and CDR2 SYGVNS come from the germline V gene. The CDR3 here is CASSAGQGASSRF. CDR3 nucleotide sequence: TGTGCCAGCAGTGCCGGACAGGGGGCTAGTAGTCGTTTC.

The chain carries TRBV10-3 and TRBJ2-3; 10 bases line up with TRBD2. Germline trimming cut 4 bases from V and 4 bases from J; bases unmatched to any gene: 8. The CDR3 spans 16 residues. Germline loops: CDR1 ENHRY, CDR2 SYGVKD. CDR3: CAISGLAGAPADTQYF. The CDR3 nucleotides are TGTGCCATCAGTGGGCTAGCGGGAGCCCCCGCAGATACGCAGTATTTT.

This sequence joins TRBV5-1 and TRBJ2-1, with 13 bases aligning to TRBD2. CDR3 length: 16 residues. CDR1 is SGHRS and CDR2 is YFSETQ in the germline V gene. After removal of 0 bases from V and 9 bases from J, the junction contained 6 bases not matched to a gene. CDR3 protein: CASSLVGLAGAGEQFF. For the CDR3, the DNA is TGCGCCAGCAGCTTGGTCGGACTAGCGGGAGCAGGTGAGCAGTTCTTC.

V gene TRBV11-2 combines with J gene TRBJ1-1; a weak D match, TRBD1 (6 bases). Germline V CDR1 and CDR2: SGHAT, FQNNGV. This CDR3 region has 11 residues. Trimming took 5 bases from V and 7 from J, leaving 8 bases between them. The DNA of the CDR3 is TGTGCCAGCAGCGGGGGCGTTGAAGCTTTCTTT. It codes for CASSGGVEAFF. The entire variable domain, with the rest obtained from reference TRBV11-2 and TRBJ1-1, is as follows: EAGVAQSPRYKIIEKRQSVAFWCNPISGHATLYWYQQILGQGPKLLIQFQNNGVVDDSQLPKDRFSAERLKGVDSTLKIQPAKLEDSAVYLCASSGGVEAFFGQGTRLTVV.

V and J are TRBV7-9 and TRBJ2-3, with TRBD1 identical over 10 bases. This CDR3 contains 17 residues. V lost 5 bases to trimming and J lost 3 bases; unmatched junction nucleotides: 11. Germline CDR1 is SEHNR and CDR2 is FQNEAQ (reference sequence). The CDR3 reads CASSRRAGQGRTDTQYF. The CDR3 DNA sequence: TGTGCCAGCAGCCGCCGGGCGGGACAGGGGAGGACAGATACGCAGTATTTT.

The chain combines TRBV9 with TRBJ2-3; D unresolved. CDR1 and CDR2 (germline): SGDLS, YYNGEE. Trimming took off 4 bases at V and 6 bases at J, with 18 bases between the two ends. This CDR3 has 15 residues. The CDR3 DNA follows: TGTGCCAGCAGCCTCGAGGCCTCCAAGGCCGATACGCAGTATTTT. The encoded protein is CASSLEASKADTQYF. Together with reference TRBV9 and TRBJ2-3, the CDR3 gives the full variable domain: DSGVTQTPKHLITATGQRVTLRCSPRSGDLSVYWYQQSLDQGLQFLIQYYNGEERAKGNILERFSAQQFPDLHSELNLSSLELGDSALYFCASSLEASKADTQYFGPGTRLTVL.

V is TRBV5-6 and J is TRBJ2-1, with 7 bases identical to TRBD1. Germline-derived CDR1 and CDR2 are SGHDT and YYEEEE. The V and J ends lost 6 bases and 9 bases, in that order; junction bases with no gene match: 9. This CDR3 region has 13 residues. The CDR3 loop reads CASTWSRTGEQFF. The CDR3, as DNA: TGTGCCAGCACCTGGTCCCGGACAGGTGAGCAGTTCTTC.

V gene TRBV10-2 combines with J gene TRBJ2-2; D gene ambiguous. The CDR3 has 13 amino acids. CDR1 and CDR2 (germline): WSHSY, SAAADI. Trimming removed 4 bases at V and 5 bases at J, with 8 bases between. This chain's CDR3 is CASSALETGELFF. As DNA, the CDR3 is TGCGCCAGCAGTGCCTTAGAAACCGGGGAGCTGTTTTTT.

The chain is built from TRBV5-4 and TRBJ2-3, with 13 bases that match TRBD2. J lost 11 bases, V lost 1 base, and 10 bases had no gene match. Per the germline V gene, CDR1 is SGHNT and CDR2 is YYREEE (reference sequence). The CDR3 sequence is 16 residues long. The CDR3 spells CASSLTSGGEWIGQYF. CDR3 nucleotides: TGTGCCAGCAGCTTGACTAGCGGGGGGGAGTGGATCGGGCAGTATTTT.

The chain carries TRBV15 and TRBJ2-1; 13 bases are shared with TRBD2. After removal of 8 bases from V and 8 bases from J, the junction contained 3 bases not matched to a gene. Germline V lookup: CDR1 LNHNV, CDR2 YYDKDF (reference sequence). This CDR3 has 13 amino acids. Here the CDR3 reads CATGTSGTYEQFF. The CDR3 region has the DNA TGTGCCACCGGGACTAGCGGGACCTATGAGCAGTTCTTC.

A single count supports this clone. The rearrangement links TRBV27 to TRBJ2-7, with D maybe TRBD1 (5 bases). The CDR3 spans 13 residues. V dropped 3 bases and J dropped 2 bases, with 8 bases sitting between them. Germline V lookup: CDR1 MNHEY, CDR2 SMNVEV (reference sequence). The CDR3 DNA is TGTGCCAGCAGTTTTGACAGAACCTACGAGCAGTACTTC. This translates into CASSFDRTYEQYF.

J is TRBJ2-1 and V is TRBV2; D is uncertain. V lost 6 bases to trimming and J lost 4 bases, with 13 bases between them. CDR1 SNHLY and CDR2 FYNNEI come from the germline V gene. The CDR3 length is 14 residues. The CDR3 loop is CASSPNLEYNEQFF. For the CDR3, the DNA is TGTGCCAGCAGCCCTAATCTTGAATACAATGAGCAGTTCTTC.

The chain uses TRBV7-9 and TRBJ2-7; TRBD1 aligns across 7 bases. With V trimmed by 5 bases and J by 6 bases, 1 base remained unmatched. CDR3 length equals 11 residues. Germline CDR1 SEHNR, CDR2 FQNEAQ (reference sequence). Here the CDR3 DNA reads TGTGCCAGCAGCCGGACAGGCGAGCAGTACTTC. Translating gives CASSRTGEQYF.

CDR3 DNA: TGTGCCAGCAGCCCTACCGGTTTCGCAGCGGATAAAGCTTTCTTT. Residues: CASSPTGFAADKAFF. The gene calls are TRBV7-3 and TRBJ1-1; D remains unclear. This CDR3 spans 15 amino acids. Germline loops: CDR1 SGHTA, CDR2 FQGTGA. The V gene lost 5 bases and the J gene lost 9 bases, with 22 bases spanning the gap. The full variable domain, its missing parts supplied by reference TRBV7-3 and TRBJ1-1, is GAGVSQTPSNKVTEKGKYVELRCDPISGHTALYWYRQSLGQGPEFLIYFQGTGAADDSGLPNDRFFAVRPEGSVSTLKIQRTERGDSAVYLCASSPTGFAADKAFFGQGTRLTVV.

V and J are TRBV6-1 and TRBJ2-7, with TRBD2 matching 12 bases. Germline V gives CDR1 MNHNS, CDR2 SASEGT. After removal of 11 bases from V and 1 base from J, the junction contained 9 bases not matched to a gene. This CDR3 comprises 15 residues. The DNA of the CDR3 is TGTGCCCACACCCTACTAGCGGGGGGATCCTACGAGCAGTACTTC. Encoded protein: CAHTLLAGGSYEQYF.

The CDR3 nucleotides read TGTGCCAGCAGCGGGACTAGCGGGGGGGCCAGGGAGACCCAGTACTTC. Amino acid sequence: CASSGTSGGARETQYF. The gene calls are TRBV9 and TRBJ2-5; 15 bases match TRBD2. The trim removed 3 bases at V and 5 bases at J, leaving 5 bases unmatched. Germline loops: CDR1 SGDLS, CDR2 YYNGEE. CDR3 length: 16 residues.

The chain recombines TRBV10-1 with TRBJ2-7; 8 bases map to TRBD1. The CDR3 loop spans 14 amino acids. Germline loops: CDR1 WNHNN, CDR2 SYGVQD (reference sequence). V was pared by 6 bases and J by 6 bases, with 10 bases of the junction left unmatched. The CDR3, as DNA: TGCGCCAGCAGCCCCGGGACAGGACTATGCGAGCAGTACTTC. Protein product: CASSPGTGLCEQYF.

The chain recombines TRBV7-9 with TRBJ2-1, with a weak D call TRBD2 (6 bases). CDR3 length equals 15 residues. V lost 5 bases and J lost 3, with 14 bases in between. Germline V lookup: CDR1 SEHNR, CDR2 FQNEAQ (reference sequence). The CDR3 protein is CASSPVGSGYNEQFF. The CDR3, as DNA: TGTGCCAGCAGCCCCGTAGGTAGCGGCTACAATGAGCAGTTCTTC.

The chain links TRBV19 to TRBJ1-5, with 7 bases matching TRBD1. V dropped 3 bases and J dropped 5; count of bases not matched to a gene: 7. Germline V gives CDR1 LNHDA, CDR2 SQIVND (reference sequence). The CDR3 runs 15 residues. The CDR3 sequence: CASSIHRGADQPQHF. DNA for the CDR3: TGTGCCAGTAGTATCCACAGGGGTGCCGATCAGCCCCAGCATTTT.

The chain combines TRBV10-3 with TRBJ2-7; maybe TRBD1 (5 bases). Trimming stripped 10 bases from V and 5 bases from J, with 12 bases between. Germline V gives CDR1 ENHRY, CDR2 SYGVKD. The CDR3 extends over 11 amino acids. CDR3 nucleotides: TGTGCCACCCTCGACAGCCACGAGCAGTACTTC. It specifies CATLDSHEQYF.

V usage is TRBV28 and J usage is TRBJ2-1; D might be TRBD1 (6 bases). Germline lookup yields CDR1 MDHEN and CDR2 SYDVKM. This CDR3 spans 17 amino acids. V was clipped by 7 bases and J by 0 bases, with 19 bases between them. The CDR3 loop reads CASNPTGGRSSYNEQFF. The CDR3 region has the DNA TGTGCCAGCAACCCGACAGGCGGCAGGAGCTCCTACAATGAGCAGTTCTTC.

The chain recombines TRBV29-1 with TRBJ2-2; D remains ambiguous. Germline CDR1 SQVTM, CDR2 ANQGSEA. V was clipped by 0 bases and J by 0 bases, with 8 bases between them. The CDR3 has 15 amino acids. The CDR3, as DNA: TGCAGCGTTGAAGATCTCTCAGCGAACACCGGGGAGCTGTTTTTT. Amino acid sequence: CSVEDLSANTGELFF.

The CDR3 loop is CASSPGTSGYNEQFF. In nucleotides, the CDR3 is TGCGCCAGCAGCCCCGGGACTAGCGGTTACAATGAGCAGTTCTTC. The V call is TRBV5-1, the J call TRBJ2-1; TRBD2 matches 11 bases. CDR3 length equals 15 residues. Trimming cost V 4 bases and J 4 bases; bases outside gene matches: 4. Per germline, CDR1 SGHRS and CDR2 YFSETQ. Variable domain in full (rest from reference TRBV5-1 and TRBJ2-1): KAGVTQTPRYLIKTRGQQVTLSCSPISGHRSVSWYQQTPGQGLQFLFEYFSETQRNKGNFPGRFSGRQFSNSRSEMNVSTLELGDSALYLCASSPGTSGYNEQFFGPGTRLTVL.

The chain carries TRBV7-8 and TRBJ1-1; 12 positions match TRBD1. V shed 4 bases and J 0 bases; nucleotides not matched to a gene: 12. CDR1 is SGHVS, CDR2 FQNEAQ, per germline. CDR3 length: 19 amino acids. CDR3 region: CASSWDRGPAVTLNTEAFF. As DNA, the CDR3 is TGTGCCAGCAGCTGGGACAGGGGGCCAGCGGTAACGTTGAACACTGAAGCTTTCTTT.

This clone was counted only a few times. This rearrangement joins TRBV5-1 to TRBJ2-2; possibly TRBD2 for D (5 bases). CDR1 and CDR2 from the germline V gene are SGHRS and YFSETQ. Trimming shortened V by 4 bases and J by 0 bases, and 10 bases separated the two germline ends. The CDR3 runs 15 residues. CDR3 DNA sequence: TGCGCCAGCAGCCTAACTAGGCCGAACACCGGGGAGCTGTTTTTT. Translating gives CASSLTRPNTGELFF.

The rearrangement links TRBV27 to TRBJ1-1; TRBD1 might be the D (6 bases). From germline, CDR1 is MNHEY and CDR2 SMNVEV (reference sequence). V was clipped by 7 bases and J by 4 bases, with 19 bases between them. The CDR3 has 15 amino acids. For the CDR3, the DNA is TGTGCCAGCACCCCCCGAGGGGGGGGACCCACTGAAGCTTTCTTT. This codes for CASTPRGGGPTEAFF.

A few counts support this clone. CDR3 sequence (DNA): TGTGCCAGCAGCCGCCGTTCTACCGGGACTAGAAATGGTGGTGAGCAGTTCTTC. It is translated as CASSRRSTGTRNGGEQFF. This chain joins TRBV27 and TRBJ2-1; 8 bases fit TRBD2. This CDR3 region has 18 residues. Germline V gene sequence: CDR1 MNHEY, CDR2 SMNVEV (reference sequence). V shed 6 bases and J 9 bases; nucleotides not matched to a gene: 22.